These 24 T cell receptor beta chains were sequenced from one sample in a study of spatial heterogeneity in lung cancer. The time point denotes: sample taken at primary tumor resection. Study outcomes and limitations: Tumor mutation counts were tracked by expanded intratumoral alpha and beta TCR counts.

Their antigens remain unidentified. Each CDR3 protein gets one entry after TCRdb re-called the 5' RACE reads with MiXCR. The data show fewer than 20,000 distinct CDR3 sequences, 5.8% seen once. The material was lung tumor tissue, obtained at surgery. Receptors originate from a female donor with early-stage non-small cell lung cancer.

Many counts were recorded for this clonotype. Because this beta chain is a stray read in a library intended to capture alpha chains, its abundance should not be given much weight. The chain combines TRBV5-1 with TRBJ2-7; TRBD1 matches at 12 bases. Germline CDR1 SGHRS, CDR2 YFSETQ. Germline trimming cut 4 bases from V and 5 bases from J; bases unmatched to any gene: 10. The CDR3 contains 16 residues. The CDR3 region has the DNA TGCGCCAGCAGCAGGTCGGGACAGGGGGCGACGAACGAGCAGTACTTC. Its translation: CASSRSGQGATNEQYF.

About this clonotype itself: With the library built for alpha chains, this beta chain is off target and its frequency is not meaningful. CDR3 DNA: TGCGCCAGCAGCTCTCTGACAGGGTTGACCACTGAAGCTTTCTTT. Translating gives CASSSLTGLTTEAFF. J is TRBJ1-1 and V is TRBV5-1, with TRBD1 identical over 7 bases. Per germline, CDR1 SGHRS and CDR2 YFSETQ. This CDR3 contains 15 residues. Trimming at V came to 3 bases and at J to 4 bases, leaving 9 bases not matched to a gene.

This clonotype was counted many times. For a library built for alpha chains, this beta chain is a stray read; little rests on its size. CDR3 coding DNA: TGTGCCAGCAGGGGGGACACCTCGAATCAGCCCCAGCATTTT. It is translated as CASRGDTSNQPQHF. The rearrangement links TRBV2 to TRBJ1-5; tentatively, D is TRBD1 (6 bases). Trimming shortened V by 6 bases and J by 4 bases, and 13 bases separated the two germline ends. Germline V gene data show CDR1 as SNHLY and CDR2 as FYNNEI. The CDR3 consists of 14 residues.

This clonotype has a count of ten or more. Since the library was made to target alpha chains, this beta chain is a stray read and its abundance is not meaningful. The CDR3 protein is CASSLVGNPQETQYF. CDR3 coding DNA: TGTGCCAGCAGCTTAGTAGGGAACCCCCAAGAGACCCAGTACTTC. V is TRBV7-2 and J is TRBJ2-5; no clear D gene. Trimming took 1 base from V and 1 from J, leaving 10 bases between them. The CDR3 covers 15 residues. CDR1 and CDR2 (germline): SGHTA, FQGNSA.

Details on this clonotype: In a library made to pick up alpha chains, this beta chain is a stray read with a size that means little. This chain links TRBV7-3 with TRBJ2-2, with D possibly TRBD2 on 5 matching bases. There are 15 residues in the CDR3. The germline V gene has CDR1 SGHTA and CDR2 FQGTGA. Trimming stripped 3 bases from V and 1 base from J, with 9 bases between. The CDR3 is CASSFLAGNTGELFF. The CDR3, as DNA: TGTGCCAGCAGCTTCCTGGCGGGGAACACCGGGGAGCTGTTTTTT.

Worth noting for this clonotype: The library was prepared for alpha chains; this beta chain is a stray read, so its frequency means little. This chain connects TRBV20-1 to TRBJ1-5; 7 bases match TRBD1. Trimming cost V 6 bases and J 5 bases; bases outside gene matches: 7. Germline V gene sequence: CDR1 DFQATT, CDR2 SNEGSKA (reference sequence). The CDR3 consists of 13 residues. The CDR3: CSAMGQPYQPQHF. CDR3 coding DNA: TGCAGTGCCATGGGACAGCCCTATCAGCCCCAGCATTTT.

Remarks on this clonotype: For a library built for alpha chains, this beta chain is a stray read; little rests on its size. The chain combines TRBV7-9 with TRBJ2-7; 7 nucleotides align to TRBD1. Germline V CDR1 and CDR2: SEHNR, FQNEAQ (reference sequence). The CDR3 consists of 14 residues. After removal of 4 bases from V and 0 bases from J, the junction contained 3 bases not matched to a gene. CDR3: CASSSRDSSYEQYF. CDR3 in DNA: TGTGCCAGCAGCTCCCGGGACAGCTCCTACGAGCAGTACTTC.

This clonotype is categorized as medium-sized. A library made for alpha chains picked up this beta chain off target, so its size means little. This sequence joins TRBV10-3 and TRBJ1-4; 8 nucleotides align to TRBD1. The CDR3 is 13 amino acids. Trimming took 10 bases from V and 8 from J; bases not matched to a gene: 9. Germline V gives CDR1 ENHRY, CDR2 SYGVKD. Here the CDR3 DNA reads TGTGCCACCTCGACAGGGGCTCGAGAAAAACTGTTTTTT. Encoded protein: CATSTGAREKLFF.

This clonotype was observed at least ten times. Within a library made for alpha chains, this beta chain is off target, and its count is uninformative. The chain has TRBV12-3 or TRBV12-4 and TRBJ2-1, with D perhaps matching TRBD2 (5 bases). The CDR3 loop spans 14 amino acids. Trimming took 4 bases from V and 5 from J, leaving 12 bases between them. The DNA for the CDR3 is TGTGCCAGCAGTTCCCCCTGGACTCACAATGAGCAGTTCTTC. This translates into CASSSPWTHNEQFF.

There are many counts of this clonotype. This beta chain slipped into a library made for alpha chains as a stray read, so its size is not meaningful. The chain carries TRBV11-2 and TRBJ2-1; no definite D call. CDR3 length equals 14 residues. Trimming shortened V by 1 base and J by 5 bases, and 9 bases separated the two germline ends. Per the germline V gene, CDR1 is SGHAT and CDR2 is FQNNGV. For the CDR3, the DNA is TGTGCCAGCAGCTTAGTGAACAGAAACAATGAGCAGTTCTTC. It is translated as CASSLVNRNNEQFF.

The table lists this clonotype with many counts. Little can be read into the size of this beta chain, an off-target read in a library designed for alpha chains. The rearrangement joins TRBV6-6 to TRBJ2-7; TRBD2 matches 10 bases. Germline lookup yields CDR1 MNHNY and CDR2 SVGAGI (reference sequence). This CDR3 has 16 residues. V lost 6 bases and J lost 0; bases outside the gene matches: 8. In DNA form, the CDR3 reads TGTGCCAGCAGGCGTGGACTAGCGGCGAGCTCCTACGAGCAGTACTTC. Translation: CASRRGLAASSYEQYF.

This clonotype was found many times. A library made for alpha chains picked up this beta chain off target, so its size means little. CDR3 loop: CATARQETQYF. In nucleotides, the CDR3 is TGTGCCACTGCCAGACAAGAGACCCAGTACTTC. This rearrangement joins TRBV10-3 to TRBJ2-5; D not certain. V lost 10 bases to trimming and J lost 2 bases, with 8 bases between them. Germline assignment: CDR1 ENHRY and CDR2 SYGVKD. This CDR3 contains 11 residues.

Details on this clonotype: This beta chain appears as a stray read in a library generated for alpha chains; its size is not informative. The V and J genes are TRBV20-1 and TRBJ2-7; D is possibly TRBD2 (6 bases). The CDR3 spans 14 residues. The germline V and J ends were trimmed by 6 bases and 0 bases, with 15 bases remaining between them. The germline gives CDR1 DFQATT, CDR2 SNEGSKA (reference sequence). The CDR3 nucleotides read TGCAGTGCGAGGGGACTCTCGAGCTCCTACGAGCAGTACTTC. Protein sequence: CSARGLSSSYEQYF.

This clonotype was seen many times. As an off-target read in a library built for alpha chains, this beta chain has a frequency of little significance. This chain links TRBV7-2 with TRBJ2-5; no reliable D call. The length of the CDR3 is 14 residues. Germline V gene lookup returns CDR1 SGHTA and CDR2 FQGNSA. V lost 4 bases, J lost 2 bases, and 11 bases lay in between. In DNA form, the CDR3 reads TGTGCCAGCAGCTCCAACGGGTTACAAGAGACCCAGTACTTC. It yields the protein CASSSNGLQETQYF. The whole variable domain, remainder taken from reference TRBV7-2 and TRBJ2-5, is GAGVSQSPSNKVTEKGKDVELRCDPISGHTALYWYRQSLGQGLEFLIYFQGNSAPDKSGLPSDRFSAERTGGSVSTLTIQRTQQEDSAVYLCASSSNGLQETQYFGPGTRLLVL.

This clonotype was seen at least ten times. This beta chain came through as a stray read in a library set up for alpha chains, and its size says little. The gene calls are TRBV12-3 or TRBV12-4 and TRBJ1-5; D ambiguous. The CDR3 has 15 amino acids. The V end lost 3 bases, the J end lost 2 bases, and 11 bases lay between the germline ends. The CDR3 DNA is TGTGCCAGCAGTTTGGGCAATAGTGGCAATCAGCCCCAGCATTTT. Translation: CASSLGNSGNQPQHF.

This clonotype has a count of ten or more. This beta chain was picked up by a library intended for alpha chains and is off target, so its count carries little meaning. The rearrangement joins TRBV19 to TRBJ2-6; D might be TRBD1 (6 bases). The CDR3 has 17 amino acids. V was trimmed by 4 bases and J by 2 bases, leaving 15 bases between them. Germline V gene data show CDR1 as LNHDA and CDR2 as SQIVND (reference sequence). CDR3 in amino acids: CASSRQASRAGANVLTF. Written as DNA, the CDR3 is TGTGCCAGTAGTAGACAGGCGAGTAGGGCTGGGGCCAACGTCCTGACTTTC.

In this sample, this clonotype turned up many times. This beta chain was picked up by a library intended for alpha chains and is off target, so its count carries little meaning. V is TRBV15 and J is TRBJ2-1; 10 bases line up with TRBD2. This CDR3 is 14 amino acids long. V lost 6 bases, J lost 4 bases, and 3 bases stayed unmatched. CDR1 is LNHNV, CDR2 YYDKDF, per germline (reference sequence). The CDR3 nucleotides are TGTGCCACCAGAAGGACTAGCGGTTACAATGAGCAGTTCTTC. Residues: CATRRTSGYNEQFF.

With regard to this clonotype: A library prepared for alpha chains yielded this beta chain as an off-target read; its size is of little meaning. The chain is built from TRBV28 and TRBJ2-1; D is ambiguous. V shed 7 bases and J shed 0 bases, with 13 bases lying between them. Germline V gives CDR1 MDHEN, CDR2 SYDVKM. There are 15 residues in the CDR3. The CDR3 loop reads CASTLGFSSYNEQFF. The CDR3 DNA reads TGTGCCAGCACCTTAGGGTTTAGCTCCTACAATGAGCAGTTCTTC.

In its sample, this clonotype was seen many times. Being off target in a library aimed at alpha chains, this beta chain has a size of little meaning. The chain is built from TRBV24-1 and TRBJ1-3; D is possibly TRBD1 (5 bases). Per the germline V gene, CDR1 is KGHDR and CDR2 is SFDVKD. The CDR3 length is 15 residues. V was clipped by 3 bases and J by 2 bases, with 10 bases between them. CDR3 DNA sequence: TGTGCCACCAGTGATGAGGGGTCGGCTGGAAACACCATATATTTT. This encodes CATSDEGSAGNTIYF.

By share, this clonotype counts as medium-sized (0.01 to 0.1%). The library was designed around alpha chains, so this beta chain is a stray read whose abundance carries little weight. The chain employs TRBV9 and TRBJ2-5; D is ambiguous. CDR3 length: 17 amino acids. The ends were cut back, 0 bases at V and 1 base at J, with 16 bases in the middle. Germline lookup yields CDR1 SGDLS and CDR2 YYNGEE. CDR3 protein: CASSVDPSGRSQETQYF. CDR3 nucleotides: TGTGCCAGCAGCGTAGATCCCTCCGGGCGCAGCCAAGAGACCCAGTACTTC. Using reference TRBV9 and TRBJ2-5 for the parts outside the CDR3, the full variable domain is DSGVTQTPKHLITATGQRVTLRCSPRSGDLSVYWYQQSLDQGLQFLIQYYNGEERAKGNILERFSAQQFPDLHSELNLSSLELGDSALYFCASSVDPSGRSQETQYFGPGTRLLVL.

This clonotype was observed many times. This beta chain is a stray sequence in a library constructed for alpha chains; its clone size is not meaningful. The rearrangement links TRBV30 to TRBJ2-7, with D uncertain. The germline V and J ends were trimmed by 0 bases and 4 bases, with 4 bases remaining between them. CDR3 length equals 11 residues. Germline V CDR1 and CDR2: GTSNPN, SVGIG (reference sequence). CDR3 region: CAWSVYYEQYF. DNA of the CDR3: TGTGCCTGGAGTGTGTATTACGAGCAGTACTTC. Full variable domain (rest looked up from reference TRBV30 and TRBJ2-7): SQTIHQWPATLVQPVGSPLSLECTVEGTSNPNLYWYRQAAGRGLQLLFYSVGIGQISSEVPQNLSASRPQDRQFILSSKKLLLSDSGFYLCAWSVYYEQYFGPGTRLTVT.

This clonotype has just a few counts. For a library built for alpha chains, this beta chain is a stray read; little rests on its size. CDR3 amino acids: CASSLAGQEYF. The DNA of the CDR3 is TGTGCCAGCAGCTTAGCGGGACAAGAGTACTTC. This chain connects TRBV11-2 to TRBJ2-7; D may be TRBD1 (6 bases). V was clipped by 1 base and J by 11 bases, with 9 bases between them. Germline V gene sequence: CDR1 SGHAT, CDR2 FQNNGV. The CDR3 totals 11 residues.

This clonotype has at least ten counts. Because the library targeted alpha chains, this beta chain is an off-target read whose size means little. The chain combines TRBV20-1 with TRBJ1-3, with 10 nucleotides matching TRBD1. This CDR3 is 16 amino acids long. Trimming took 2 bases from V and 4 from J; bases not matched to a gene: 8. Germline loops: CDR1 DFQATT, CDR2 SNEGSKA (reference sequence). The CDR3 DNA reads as TGCAGTGCTAGATTCCGGGACAGGGGATCGGGAAACACCATATATTTT. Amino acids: CSARFRDRGSGNTIYF.

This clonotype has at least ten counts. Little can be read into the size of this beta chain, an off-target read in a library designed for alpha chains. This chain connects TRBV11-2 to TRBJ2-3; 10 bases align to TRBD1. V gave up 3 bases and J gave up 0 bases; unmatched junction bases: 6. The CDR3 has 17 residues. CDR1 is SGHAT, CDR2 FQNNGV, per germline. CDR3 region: CASSLDRGGFSTDTQYF. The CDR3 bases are TGTGCCAGCAGCTTGGACAGGGGGGGGTTTAGCACAGATACGCAGTATTTT.